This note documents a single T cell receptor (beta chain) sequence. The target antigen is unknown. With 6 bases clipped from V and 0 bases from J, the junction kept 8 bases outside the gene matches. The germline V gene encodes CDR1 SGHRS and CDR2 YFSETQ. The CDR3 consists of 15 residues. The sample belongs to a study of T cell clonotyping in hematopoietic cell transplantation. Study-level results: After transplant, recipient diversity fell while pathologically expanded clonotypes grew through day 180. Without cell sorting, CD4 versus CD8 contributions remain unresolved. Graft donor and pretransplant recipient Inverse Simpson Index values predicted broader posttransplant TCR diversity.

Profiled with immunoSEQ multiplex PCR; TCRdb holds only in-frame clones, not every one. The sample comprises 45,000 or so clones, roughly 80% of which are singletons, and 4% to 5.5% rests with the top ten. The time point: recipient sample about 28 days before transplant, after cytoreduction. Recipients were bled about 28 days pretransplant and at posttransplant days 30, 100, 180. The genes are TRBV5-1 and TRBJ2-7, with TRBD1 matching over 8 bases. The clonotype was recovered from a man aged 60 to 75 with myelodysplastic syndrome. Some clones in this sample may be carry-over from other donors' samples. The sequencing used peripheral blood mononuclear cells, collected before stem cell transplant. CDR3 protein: CASKPWTGSSYEQYF. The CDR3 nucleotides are TGCGCCAGCAAACCCTGGACAGGGAGCTCCTACGAGCAGTACTTC.